A selection of T cell receptor beta chains follows, all from one sample in a study of blood T cell repertoires in COVID-19. Libraries were prepared by immunoSEQ multiplex PCR; TCRdb keeps only in-frame clonotypes and omits some of them. The sample has some 150,000 clones, approximately 89% seen once. Material: peripheral blood. These receptors originate from a human donor in a cohort sampled during active COVID-19. Each CDR3 is given with its conserved first and last residue. Each record gives: J gene, V gene, D gene, clone size, CDR3 protein, CDR3 DNA. D genes are given only for firm matches. Size is omitted from some rows. Given values are once, few, many or a class for expanded clones.

>TRBJ1-3|TRBV25-1|TRBD1|-
CASSDYRGGISGNTIYF
TGTGCCAGCAGTGATTACAGGGGAGGCATCTCTGGAAACACCATATATTTT
>TRBJ1-4|TRBV6-5|-|-
CASSQGTSLREKLFF
TGTGCCAGCAGTCAGGGGACATCTCTGCGTGAAAAACTGTTTTTT
>TRBJ1-2|TRBV3-1/TRBV3-2|-|-
CASSLRGELSYGYTF
TGTGCCAGCAGCCTTCGGGGGGAACTAAGCTATGGCTACACCTTC
>TRBJ1-5|TRBV12-5|TRBD1|once
CASGSGTESQPQHF
TGTGCTAGTGGTTCCGGGACAGAAAGTCAGCCCCAGCATTTT
>TRBJ2-5|TRBV11-2|TRBD2|-
CASSLGPAGVKETQYF
TGTGCCAGCAGCTTAGGTCCAGCGGGGGTAAAAGAGACCCAGTACTTC
>TRBJ1-1|TRBV10-1|-|-
CASPIPYAGTRNTEAFF
TGCGCCAGCCCCATTCCCTACGCCGGGACACGGAACACTGAAGCTTTCTTT
>TRBJ2-7|TRBV27|-|-
CASSFQAISYEQYF
TGTGCCAGCAGTTTTCAGGCGATATCCTACGAGCAGTACTTC
>TRBJ1-4|TRBV19|-|-
CASSIWGTNEKLFF
TGTGCCAGTAGTATATGGGGCACCAATGAAAAACTGTTTTTT
>TRBJ2-3|TRBV3-1/TRBV3-2|-|-
CASSQGTATVTQYF
TGTGCCAGCAGCCAGGGGACTGCCACCGTGACGCAGTATTTT
>TRBJ1-2|TRBV7-9|TRBD1|-
CASSPRDSYYGYTF
TGTGCCAGCAGCCCGAGGGACAGCTACTATGGCTACACCTTC
>TRBJ2-2|TRBV5-1|-|-
CASSPDRQNTGELFF
TGCGCCAGCAGCCCCGACAGGCAGAACACCGGGGAGCTGTTTTTT
>TRBJ2-1|TRBV30|TRBD1|-
CAWNPGQGAYEQFF
TGTGCCTGGAACCCGGGACAGGGGGCCTATGAGCAGTTCTTC
>TRBJ2-7|TRBV11-2|TRBD1|-
CASSLNLPDRVVKYEQYF
TGTGCCAGCAGCTTAAACCTCCCCGACAGGGTGGTAAAGTACGAGCAGTACTTC
>TRBJ1-4|TRBV28|-|-
CASRLNEKLFF
TGTGCCAGCAGACTTAATGAAAAACTGTTTTTT
>TRBJ2-3|TRBV15|TRBD2|-
CATSRSGGAIDTQYF
TGTGCCACCAGCAGAAGCGGGGGGGCAATAGATACGCAGTATTTT
>TRBJ1-2|TRBV27|-|-
CASSLFRGSGYTF
TGTGCCAGCAGTTTATTTCGGGGAAGTGGCTACACCTTC
>TRBJ1-5|TRBV7-9|-|-
CASSFGGLDQPQHF
TGTGCCAGCAGCTTCGGGGGGCTCGATCAGCCCCAGCATTTT
>TRBJ1-3|TRBV10-3|TRBD1|-
CAITSQGQLSGNTIYF
TGTGCCATCACCAGCCAGGGACAGCTTTCTGGAAACACCATATATTTT
>TRBJ1-6|TRBV9|TRBD1|-
CASSAGTDNSPLHF
TGTGCCAGCAGTGCCGGGACAGATAATTCACCCCTCCACTTT
>TRBJ2-3|TRBV19|TRBD2|-
CASRDTGGGTDTQYF
TGTGCCAGTAGAGACACCGGGGGGGGCACAGATACGCAGTATTTT
>TRBJ1-1|TRBV30|-|-
CAWSTAGTEAFF
TGTGCCTGGAGTACGGCGGGGACTGAAGCTTTCTTT
>TRBJ2-1|TRBV29-1|-|-
CSVDPLTGEQFF
TGCAGCGTTGACCCTTTGACAGGTGAGCAGTTCTTC
>TRBJ2-1|TRBV19|TRBD2|-
CASSTGTSAYNEQFF
TGTGCCAGTAGCACCGGGACTAGCGCCTACAATGAGCAGTTCTTC
>TRBJ2-7|TRBV2|TRBD1|few
CASSNRGLVYEQYF
TGTGCCAGCAGCAACAGGGGGCTAGTCTACGAGCAGTACTTC
>TRBJ1-5|TRBV27|-|-
CASSLSQGRPQHF
TGTGCCAGCAGTTTATCCCAGGGTCGGCCCCAGCATTTT
>TRBJ1-1|TRBV7-2|-|-
CASSRGSGLNTEAFF
TGTGCCAGCAGCCGCGGCAGCGGATTAAACACTGAAGCTTTCTTT
>TRBJ2-7|TRBV29-1|TRBD1|-
CSVEDYRGKNEQYF
TGCAGCGTTGAAGACTACAGGGGAAAGAACGAGCAGTACTTC